This entry describes one T cell receptor beta chain. Clones were read by immunoSEQ multiplex PCR, and TCRdb kept only the in-frame ones, dropping some. The data contain over 40,000 clones, 82% of them singletons. The data are from a study of PD-L1 blockade in urothelial cancer. Background on the study: Dosed intravenously at 1,200 mg every 3 weeks, atezolizumab was initiated by patients at some point between 2012 and 2014.

V lost 1 base, J lost 5 bases, and 7 bases stayed unmatched. The CDR3 length is 17 residues. Germline V gene data show CDR1 as SGHNT and CDR2 as YYREEE (reference sequence). Sequencing used PBMCs, obtained around atezolizumab (anti-PD-L1) treatment. The receptor was isolated from a man in his 70s with urothelial cancer. V usage is TRBV5-4 and J usage is TRBJ2-1, with TRBD2 matching over 12 bases. The CDR3 DNA reads as TGTGCCAGCAGCTTGAGGCTAGCGGGGGGGTCCGACAATGAGCAGTTCTTC. Translation: CASSLRLAGGSDNEQFF. Based on the CDR3 plus reference TRBV5-4 and TRBJ2-1, the full variable domain is ETGVTQSPTHLIKTRGQQVTLRCSSQSGHNTVSWYQQALGQGPQFIFQYYREEENGRGNFPPRFSGLQFPNYSSELNVNALELDDSALYLCASSLRLAGGSDNEQFFGPGTRLTVL.